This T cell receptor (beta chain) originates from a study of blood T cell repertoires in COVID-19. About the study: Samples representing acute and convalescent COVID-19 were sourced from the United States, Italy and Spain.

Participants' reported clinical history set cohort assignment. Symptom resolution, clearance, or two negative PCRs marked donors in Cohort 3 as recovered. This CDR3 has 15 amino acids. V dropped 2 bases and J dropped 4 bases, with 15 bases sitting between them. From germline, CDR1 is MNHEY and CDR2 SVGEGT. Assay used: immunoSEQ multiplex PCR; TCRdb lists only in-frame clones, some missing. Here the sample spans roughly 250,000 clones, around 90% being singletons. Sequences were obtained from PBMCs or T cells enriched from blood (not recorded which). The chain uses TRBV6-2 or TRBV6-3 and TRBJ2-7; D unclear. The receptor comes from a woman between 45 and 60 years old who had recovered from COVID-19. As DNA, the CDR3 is TGTGCCAGCAGTTACATCCAGGCTTCGAGTTACGAGCAGTACTTC. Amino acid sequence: CASSYIQASSYEQYF.